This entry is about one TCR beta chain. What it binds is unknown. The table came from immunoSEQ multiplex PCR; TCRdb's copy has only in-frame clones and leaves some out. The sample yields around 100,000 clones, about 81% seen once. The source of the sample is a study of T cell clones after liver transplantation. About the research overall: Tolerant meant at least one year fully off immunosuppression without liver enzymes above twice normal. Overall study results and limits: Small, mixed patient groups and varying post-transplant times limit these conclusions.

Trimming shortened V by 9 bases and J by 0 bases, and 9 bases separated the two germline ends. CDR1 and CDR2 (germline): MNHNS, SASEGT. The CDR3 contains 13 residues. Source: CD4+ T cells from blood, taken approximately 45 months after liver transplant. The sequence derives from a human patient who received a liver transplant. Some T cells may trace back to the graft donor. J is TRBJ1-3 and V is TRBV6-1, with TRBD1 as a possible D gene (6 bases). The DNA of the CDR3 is TGTGCCAGTGGACAGACCTCTGGAAACACCATATATTTT. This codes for CASGQTSGNTIYF.